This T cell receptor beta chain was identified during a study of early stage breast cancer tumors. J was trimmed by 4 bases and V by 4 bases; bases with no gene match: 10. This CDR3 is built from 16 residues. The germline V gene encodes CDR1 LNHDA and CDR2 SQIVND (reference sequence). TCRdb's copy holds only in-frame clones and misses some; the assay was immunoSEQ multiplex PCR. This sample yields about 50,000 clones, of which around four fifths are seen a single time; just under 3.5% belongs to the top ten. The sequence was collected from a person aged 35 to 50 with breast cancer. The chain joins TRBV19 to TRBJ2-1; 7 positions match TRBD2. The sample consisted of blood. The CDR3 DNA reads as TGTGCCAGTAGTAGCGGATCTAGCGGAAAATACAATGAGCAGTTCTTC. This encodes CASSSGSSGKYNEQFF.